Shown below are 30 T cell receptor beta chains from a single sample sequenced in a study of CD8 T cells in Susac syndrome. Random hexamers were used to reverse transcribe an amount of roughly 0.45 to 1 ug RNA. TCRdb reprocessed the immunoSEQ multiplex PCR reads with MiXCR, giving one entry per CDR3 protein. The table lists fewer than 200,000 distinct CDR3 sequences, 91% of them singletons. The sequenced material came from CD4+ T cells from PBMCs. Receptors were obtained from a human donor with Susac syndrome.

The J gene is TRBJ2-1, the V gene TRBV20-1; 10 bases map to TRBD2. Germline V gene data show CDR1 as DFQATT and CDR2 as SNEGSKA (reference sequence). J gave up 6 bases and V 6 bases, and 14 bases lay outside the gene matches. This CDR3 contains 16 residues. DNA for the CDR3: TGCAGTGCCGCCGGGACTAGCGCAAGAAGGAGCAATGAGCAGTTCTTC. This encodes CSAAGTSARRSNEQFF.

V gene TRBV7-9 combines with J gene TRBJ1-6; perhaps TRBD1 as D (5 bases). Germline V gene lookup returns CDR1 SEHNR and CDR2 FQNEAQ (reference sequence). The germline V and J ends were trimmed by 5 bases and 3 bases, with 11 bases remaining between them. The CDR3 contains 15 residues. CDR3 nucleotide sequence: TGTGCCAGCAGCGCAGGGCTTTACTATAATTCACCCCTCCACTTT. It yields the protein CASSAGLYYNSPLHF.

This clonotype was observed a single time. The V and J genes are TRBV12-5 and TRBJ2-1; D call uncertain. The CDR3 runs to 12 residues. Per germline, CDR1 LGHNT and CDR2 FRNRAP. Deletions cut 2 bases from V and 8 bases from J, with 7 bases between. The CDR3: CASGLQSDEQFF. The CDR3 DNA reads TGTGCTAGTGGTTTGCAGAGCGATGAGCAGTTCTTC.

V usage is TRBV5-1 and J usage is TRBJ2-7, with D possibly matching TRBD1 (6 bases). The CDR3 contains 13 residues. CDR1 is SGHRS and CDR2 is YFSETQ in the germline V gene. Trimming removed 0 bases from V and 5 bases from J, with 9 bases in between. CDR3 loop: CASSLGQGNEQYF. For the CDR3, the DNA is TGCGCCAGCAGCTTGGGGCAGGGGAACGAGCAGTACTTC.

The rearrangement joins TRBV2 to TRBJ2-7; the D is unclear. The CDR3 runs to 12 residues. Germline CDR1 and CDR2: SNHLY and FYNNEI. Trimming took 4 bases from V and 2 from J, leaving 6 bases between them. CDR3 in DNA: TGTGCCAGCAGTGCGTATCCCTACGAGCAGTACTTC. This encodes CASSAYPYEQYF.

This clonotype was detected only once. CDR3 nucleotides: TGCAGTGCTAGAGACCCTATGAGCTCCTACAATGAGCAGTTCTTC. It codes for CSARDPMSSYNEQFF. This rearrangement joins TRBV20-1 to TRBJ2-1; unclear D gene. The CDR3 loop spans 15 amino acids. Germline V gene sequence: CDR1 DFQATT, CDR2 SNEGSKA (reference sequence). Trimming pared 0 bases from V and 0 bases from J, leaving 9 bases between.

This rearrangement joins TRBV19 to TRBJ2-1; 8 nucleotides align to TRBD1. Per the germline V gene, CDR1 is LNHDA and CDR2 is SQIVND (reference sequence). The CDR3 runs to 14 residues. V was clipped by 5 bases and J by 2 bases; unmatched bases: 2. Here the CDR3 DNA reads TGTGCCAGTAGTGACAGGGGCGCCTACAATGAGCAGTTCTTC. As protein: CASSDRGAYNEQFF. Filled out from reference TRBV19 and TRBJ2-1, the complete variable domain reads DGGITQSPKYLFRKEGQNVTLSCEQNLNHDAMYWYRQDPGQGLRLIYYSQIVNDFQKGDIAEGYSVSREKKESFPLTVTSAQKNPTAFYLCASSDRGAYNEQFFGPGTRLTVL.

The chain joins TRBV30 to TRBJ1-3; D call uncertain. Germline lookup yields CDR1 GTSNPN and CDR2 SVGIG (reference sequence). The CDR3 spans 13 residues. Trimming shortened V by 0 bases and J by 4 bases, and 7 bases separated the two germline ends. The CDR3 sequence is CAWSVVKGNTIYF. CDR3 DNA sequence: TGTGCCTGGAGTGTAGTAAAGGGAAACACCATATATTTT.

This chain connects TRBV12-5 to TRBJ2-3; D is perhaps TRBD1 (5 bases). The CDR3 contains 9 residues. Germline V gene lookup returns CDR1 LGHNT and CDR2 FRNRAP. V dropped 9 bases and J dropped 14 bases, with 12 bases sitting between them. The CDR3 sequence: CASLRVAYF. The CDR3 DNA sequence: TGTGCTAGCCTCAGGGTTGCGTATTTT.

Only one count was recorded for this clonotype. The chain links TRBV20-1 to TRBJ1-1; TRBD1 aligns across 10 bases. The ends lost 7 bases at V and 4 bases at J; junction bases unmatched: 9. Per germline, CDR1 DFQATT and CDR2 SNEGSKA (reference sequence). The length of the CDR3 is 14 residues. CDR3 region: CSGARDRGGTEAFF. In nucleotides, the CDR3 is TGCAGTGGGGCACGGGACAGGGGCGGCACTGAAGCTTTCTTT.

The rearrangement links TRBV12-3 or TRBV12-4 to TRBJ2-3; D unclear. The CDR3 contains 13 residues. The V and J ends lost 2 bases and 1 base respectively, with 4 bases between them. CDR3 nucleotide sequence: TGTGCCAGCAGTTTACCGGGCACAGATACGCAGTATTTT. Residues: CASSLPGTDTQYF.

Here the CDR3 DNA reads TGTGCCAGCAGCTCGGGTCGGACCGGCTACGAGCAGTACTTC. Protein: CASSSGRTGYEQYF. The V gene is TRBV7-2, the J gene TRBJ2-7, with no clear D. Trimming stripped 4 bases from V and 3 bases from J, with 13 bases between. The germline gives CDR1 SGHTA, CDR2 FQGNSA. The CDR3 sequence is 14 residues long.

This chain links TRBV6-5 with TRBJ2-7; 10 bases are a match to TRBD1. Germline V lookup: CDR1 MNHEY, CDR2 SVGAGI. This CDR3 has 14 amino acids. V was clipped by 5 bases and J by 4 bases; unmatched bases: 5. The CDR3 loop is CASSRDRGDYEQYF. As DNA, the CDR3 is TGTGCCAGCAGTCGGGACAGGGGCGATTACGAGCAGTACTTC.

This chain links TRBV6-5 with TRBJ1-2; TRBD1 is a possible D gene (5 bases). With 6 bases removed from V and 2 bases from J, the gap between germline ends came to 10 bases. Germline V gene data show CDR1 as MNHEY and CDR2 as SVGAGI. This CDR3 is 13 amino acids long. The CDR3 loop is CASRTTDNYGYTF. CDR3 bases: TGTGCCAGCAGGACGACAGACAACTATGGCTACACCTTC.

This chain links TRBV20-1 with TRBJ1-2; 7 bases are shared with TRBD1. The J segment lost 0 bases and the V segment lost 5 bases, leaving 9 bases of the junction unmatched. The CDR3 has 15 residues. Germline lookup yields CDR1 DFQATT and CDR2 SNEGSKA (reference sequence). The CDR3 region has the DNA TGCAGTGCTCGGACAGGAAAATTCACTAACTATGGCTACACCTTC. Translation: CSARTGKFTNYGYTF.

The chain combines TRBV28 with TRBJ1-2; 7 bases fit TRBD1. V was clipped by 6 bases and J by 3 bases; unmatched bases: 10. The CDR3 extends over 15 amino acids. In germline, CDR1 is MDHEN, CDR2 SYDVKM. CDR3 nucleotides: TGTGCCAGCAGCCTACACAGGGGTAGAGACTATGGCTACACCTTC. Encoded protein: CASSLHRGRDYGYTF.

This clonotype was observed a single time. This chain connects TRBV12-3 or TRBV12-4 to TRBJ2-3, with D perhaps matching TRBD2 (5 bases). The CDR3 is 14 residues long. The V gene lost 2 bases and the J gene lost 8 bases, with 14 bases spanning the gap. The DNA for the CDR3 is TGTGCCAGCAGTTTAAACCCTCTTGAGGGTACGCAGTATTTT. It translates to CASSLNPLEGTQYF.

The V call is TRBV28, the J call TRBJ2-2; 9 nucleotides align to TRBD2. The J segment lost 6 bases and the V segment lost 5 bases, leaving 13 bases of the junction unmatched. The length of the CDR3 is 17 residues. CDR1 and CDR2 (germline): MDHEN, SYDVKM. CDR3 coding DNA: TGTGCCAGCAGTCTTCCCACAGGGGTAGCGGGAGCCGGGGAGCTGTTTTTT. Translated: CASSLPTGVAGAGELFF.

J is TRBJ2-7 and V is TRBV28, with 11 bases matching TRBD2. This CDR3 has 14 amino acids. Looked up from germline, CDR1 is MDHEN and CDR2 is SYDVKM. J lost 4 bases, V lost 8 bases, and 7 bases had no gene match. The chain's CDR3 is CASLAGGQLYEQYF. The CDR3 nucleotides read TGTGCCAGCCTAGCGGGAGGCCAACTTTACGAGCAGTACTTC. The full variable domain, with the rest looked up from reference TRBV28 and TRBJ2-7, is DVKVTQSSRYLVKRTGEKVFLECVQDMDHENMFWYRQDPGLGLRLIYFSYDVKMKEKGDIPEGYSVSREKKERFSLILESASTNQTSMYLCASLAGGQLYEQYFGPGTRLTVT.

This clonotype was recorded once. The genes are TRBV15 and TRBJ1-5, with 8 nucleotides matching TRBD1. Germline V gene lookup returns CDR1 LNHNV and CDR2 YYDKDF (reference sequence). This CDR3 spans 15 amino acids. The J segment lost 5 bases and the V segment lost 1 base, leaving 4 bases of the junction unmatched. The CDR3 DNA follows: TGTGCCACCAGCAGAGGGTTACAGGGGGATCAGCCCCAGCATTTT. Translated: CATSRGLQGDQPQHF.

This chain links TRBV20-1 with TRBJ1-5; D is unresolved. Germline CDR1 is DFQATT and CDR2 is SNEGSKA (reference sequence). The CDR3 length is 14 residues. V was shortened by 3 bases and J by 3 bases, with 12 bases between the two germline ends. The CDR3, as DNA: TGCAGTGCTAGTACCGGGCCCCTCAATCAGCCCCAGCATTTT. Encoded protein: CSASTGPLNQPQHF.

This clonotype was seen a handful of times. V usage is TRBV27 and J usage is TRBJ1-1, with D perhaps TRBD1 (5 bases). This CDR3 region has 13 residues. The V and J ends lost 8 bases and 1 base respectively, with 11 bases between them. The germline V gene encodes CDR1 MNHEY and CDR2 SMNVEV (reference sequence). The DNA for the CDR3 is TGTGCCAGCTCTTCCCAGGGGAACACTGAAGCTTTCTTT. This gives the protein CASSSQGNTEAFF.

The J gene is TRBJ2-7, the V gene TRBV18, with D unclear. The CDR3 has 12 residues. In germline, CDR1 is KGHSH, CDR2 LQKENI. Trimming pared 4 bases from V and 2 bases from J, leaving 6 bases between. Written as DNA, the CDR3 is TGTGCCAGCTCACTAGACACCTACGAGCAGTACTTC. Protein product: CASSLDTYEQYF.

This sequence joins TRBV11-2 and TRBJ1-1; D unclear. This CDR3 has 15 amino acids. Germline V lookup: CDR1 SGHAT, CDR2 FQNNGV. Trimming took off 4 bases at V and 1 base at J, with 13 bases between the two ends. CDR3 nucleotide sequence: TGTGCCAGCAGCTCACCAGCCGCAGGGAACACTGAAGCTTTCTTT. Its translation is CASSSPAAGNTEAFF.

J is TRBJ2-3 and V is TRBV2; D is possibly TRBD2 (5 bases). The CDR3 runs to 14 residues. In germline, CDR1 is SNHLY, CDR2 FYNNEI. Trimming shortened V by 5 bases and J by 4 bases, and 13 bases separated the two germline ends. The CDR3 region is CASSPSSNPDTQYF. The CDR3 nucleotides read TGTGCCAGCAGTCCCTCTAGCAACCCAGATACGCAGTATTTT.

CDR3 protein: CSARLAGPQGTQYF. In nucleotides, the CDR3 is TGCAGTGCTAGGCTAGCGGGGCCTCAGGGGACCCAGTACTTC. The rearrangement joins TRBV20-1 to TRBJ2-5; 9 bases are a match to TRBD2. V shed 3 bases and J 7 bases; nucleotides not matched to a gene: 9. From germline, CDR1 is DFQATT and CDR2 SNEGSKA (reference sequence). The CDR3 has 14 amino acids.

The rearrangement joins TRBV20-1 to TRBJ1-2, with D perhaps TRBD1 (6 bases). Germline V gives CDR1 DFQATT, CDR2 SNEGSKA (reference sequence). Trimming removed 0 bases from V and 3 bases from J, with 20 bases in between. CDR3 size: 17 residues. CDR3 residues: CSARDYRVKLSDYGYTF. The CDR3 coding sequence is TGCAGTGCTAGAGATTACAGGGTTAAACTATCGGACTATGGCTACACCTTC.

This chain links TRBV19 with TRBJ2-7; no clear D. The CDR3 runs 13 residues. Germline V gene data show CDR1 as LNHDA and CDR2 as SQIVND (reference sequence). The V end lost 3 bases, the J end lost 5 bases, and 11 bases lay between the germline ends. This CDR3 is CASSMTRTDEQYF. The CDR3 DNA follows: TGTGCCAGTAGTATGACGAGGACGGACGAGCAGTACTTC.

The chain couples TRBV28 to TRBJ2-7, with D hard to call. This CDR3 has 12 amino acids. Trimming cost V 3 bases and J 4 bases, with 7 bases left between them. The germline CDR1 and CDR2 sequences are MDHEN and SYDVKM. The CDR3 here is CASSFREYEQYF. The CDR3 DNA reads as TGTGCCAGCAGTTTTAGGGAATACGAGCAGTACTTC.

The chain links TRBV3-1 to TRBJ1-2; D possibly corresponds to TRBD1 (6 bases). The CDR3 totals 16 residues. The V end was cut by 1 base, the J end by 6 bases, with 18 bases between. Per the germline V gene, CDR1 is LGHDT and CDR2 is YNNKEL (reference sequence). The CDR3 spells CASSQGNRRNRDGYTF. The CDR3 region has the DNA TGTGCCAGCAGCCAAGGCAACCGTAGGAACAGGGATGGCTACACCTTC.